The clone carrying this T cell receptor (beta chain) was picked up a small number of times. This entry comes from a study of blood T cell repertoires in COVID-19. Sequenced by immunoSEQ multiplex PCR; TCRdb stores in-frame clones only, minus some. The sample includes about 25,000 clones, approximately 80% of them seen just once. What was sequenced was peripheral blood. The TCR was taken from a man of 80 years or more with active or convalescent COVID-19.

CDR3 amino acids: CASSFSGTSFNEQYF. The CDR3 coding sequence is TGCGCCAGCAGCTTCTCCGGGACTAGCTTTAACGAGCAGTACTTC. This sequence joins TRBV5-1 and TRBJ2-7, with 9 bases fitting TRBD2. CDR1 is SGHRS and CDR2 is YFSETQ in the germline V gene. The CDR3 covers 15 residues. The V gene end was trimmed by 2 bases and the J gene end by 5 bases; junction bases not matched to a gene: 8.